This record covers a single TCR beta chain. Its specificity is not known. Second-dose recipients at about 4 or about 12 weeks were treated as one pooled group. Germline values: CDR1 DFQATT, CDR2 SNEGSKA (reference sequence). V was trimmed by 3 bases and J by 1 base, leaving 12 bases between them. The CDR3 length is 14 residues. Some clones are missing from TCRdb's copy, which holds only in-frame ones; the method was immunoSEQ multiplex PCR. Here the sample spans about 160,000 clones, about 93% being singletons. These data originate in a study of T cell responses to AZD1222 COVID-19 vaccine. Study-wide results and limits: The study identified only five or six AZD1222 recipients as seropositive at baseline. Nearly half of spike-specific TCRs reportedly target unmutated variant regions. At 160-218 and 743-854, vaccine-associated CD4 TCRs were dominant, and they spanned spike.

The TCR comes from an adult who received the AZD1222 COVID-19 vaccine. Sequenced here: peripheral blood, sampled 28 days after the second AZD1222 dose. This chain joins TRBV20-1 and TRBJ1-1, with D maybe TRBD1 (6 bases). Here the CDR3 DNA reads TGCAGTGCTAGTCCAGGGGCCGGGAACACTGAAGCTTTCTTT. Encoded protein: CSASPGAGNTEAFF.